This TCR beta chain derives from a study of T-cell memory formation after mild COVID-19. Study-wide background: Largely donor-specific TCR clusters were found. The study's findings and limits: Second-wave clones reaching peak frequency on day 37 lacked confirmed SARS-CoV-2 specificity. For contracting clones, CD4+ ones sat mainly in CM and EM, CD8+ in EMRA.

The table lists this clonotype with a count of one. Its matching antigen is unknown. A read error may account for a junction end that differs from germline. Germline V lookup: CDR1 SGHRS, CDR2 YFSETQ. The CDR3 sequence is 14 residues long. TCRdb reprocessed the 5' RACE reads via MiXCR and lists one record per CDR3 protein. The table lists 290,000 or so distinct CDR3 sequences, 15% to 20% of them singletons, with approximately 21% in the top ten. This TCR was recovered from a man aged 18 to 35 who had mild COVID-19 (a few samples of this study predate the infection). Cell type and time point are not known. The genes are TRBV5-1 and TRBJ2-1; D possibly corresponds to TRBD2 (6 bases). The specimen was PBMCs or a T cell subset sorted from them (not recorded which). The CDR3 protein is CASSLGGVYNEKFF. For the CDR3, the DNA is TGCGCCAGCAGCTTGGGCGGGGTGTACAATGAGAAGTTCTTC.